These T cell receptor beta chains were read from a single sample in a study of STAT5B mutations in CD4+ large granular lymphocyte leukemia. Clones were sequenced by immunoSEQ multiplex PCR, and TCRdb holds only the in-frame ones, with some missing. The table lists roughly 23,000 clones, roughly 79% of them singletons. The sample was CD4+ T cells from blood buffy coats. These receptors were taken from a human donor in good health. CDR3s include the opening cysteine and the closing phenylalanine or tryptophan. D genes are given only for firm matches. The size field is filled for only some rows; it gives once, few, many or a size class.

j_call v_call clone_size d_call cdr3_nt cdr3_aa
TRBJ2-7 TRBV7-9 - - TGTGCCAGCAGCCCCCCCTTGGTAGGGGAGGCCCACGAGCAGTACTTC CASSPPLVGEAHEQYF
TRBJ2-5 TRBV2 - - TGTGCCAGCAGTGAAGCGGGTCAGAGTAGTTCAACCCAGTACTTC CASSEAGQSSSTQYF
TRBJ1-5 TRBV6-5 few TRBD1 TGTGCCAGCAGTCAGGACAGGGAGAAGCCCCAGCATTTT CASSQDREKPQHF
TRBJ1-5 TRBV19 - TRBD1 TGTGCCAGTAGTATAGGGACAGGGGGGAGACAGCCCCAGCATTTT CASSIGTGGRQPQHF
TRBJ1-5 TRBV7-2 - TRBD1 TGTGCCAGCAGCTTAGCGGGGCAGGGGGCGGCAGGACAGCCCCAGCATTTT CASSLAGQGAAGQPQHF
TRBJ2-2 TRBV19 few - TGTGCCAGTACCCCAAAGGGGCAGGGATCATCCGGGGAGCTGTTTTTT CASTPKGQGSSGELFF
TRBJ1-6 TRBV28 - - TGTGCCAGCAGTTTAAGAAGGGCGAGTGGTAATTCACCCCTCCACTTT CASSLRRASGNSPLHF
TRBJ1-1 TRBV5-1 - TRBD1 TGCGCCAGCAGCTTACAGGGGGCGAGCGCTGAAGCTTTCTTT CASSLQGASAEAFF
TRBJ1-2 TRBV19 once TRBD1 TGTGCCAGTAGTTTACAGGGGGCGAACTATGGCTACACCTTC CASSLQGANYGYTF
TRBJ2-7 TRBV7-9 - - TGTGCCAGCAGCTTAGGTGCTAGCGTAACTTACGAGCAGTACTTC CASSLGASVTYEQYF
TRBJ1-5 TRBV19 - - TGTGCCAGTAGTATGAGTAGGGGGGGTCAGCCCCAGCATTTT CASSMSRGGQPQHF
TRBJ2-5 TRBV29-1 - - TGCAGCGTTGGGAAACAAGAGACCCAGTACTTC CSVGKQETQYF
TRBJ2-7 TRBV5-4 - - TGTGCCAGCAGTGCCGGGCGCAGGGGTGAGCAGTACTTC CASSAGRRGEQYF
TRBJ2-7 TRBV6-1 - - TGTGCCAGCAGTGTGGCAGGCACGTACGAGCAGTACTTC CASSVAGTYEQYF
TRBJ2-2 TRBV4-1 - TRBD2 TGCGCCAGCAGCCTACTGACTAGCGGGATGACCGGGGAGCTGTTTTTT CASSLLTSGMTGELFF
TRBJ1-1 TRBV7-3 few - TGTGCCAGCAGCTTAAACCGGGGGGACACTGAAGCTTTCTTT CASSLNRGDTEAFF
TRBJ1-4 TRBV11-2 once TRBD1 TGTGCCAGCAGCCCCCTAAGAGGGGGCGGCCCTAATGAAAAACTGTTTTTT CASSPLRGGGPNEKLFF
TRBJ1-6 TRBV4-1 few - TGCGCCAGCAGCCAAAATATCGACAGTGGCATCTCACCCCTCCACTTT CASSQNIDSGISPLHF
TRBJ1-1 TRBV18 few - TGTGCCAGCTCTTTGGGGGGAAACGTTTGGCCTGAAGCTTTCTTT CASSLGGNVWPEAFF
TRBJ1-2 TRBV5-6 - - TGTGCCAGCAGCTTGGTACGGCTAAACTATGGCTACACCTTC CASSLVRLNYGYTF
TRBJ2-7 TRBV4-3 - - TGCGCCAGCAGCCAAGTACAGGGCCTCTACGAGCAGTACTTC CASSQVQGLYEQYF
TRBJ2-2 TRBV5-1 once TRBD2 TGCGCCAGCAGCCACGGGGGGGTTCGAGCCGGGGAGCTGTTTTTT CASSHGGVRAGELFF